Sequencing of this T cell receptor (beta chain) was carried out in a study of blood T cell repertoires in COVID-19. Overall study: Sources were T cells, B-cell-depleted T cells, or PBMCs; the material itself was cDNA or gDNA.

Cohort placement rested on clinical history that participants reported themselves. All recovered Cohort 3 donors got two negative PCRs, got clearance, or saw symptom resolution. Clones were read by immunoSEQ multiplex PCR, and TCRdb kept only the in-frame ones, dropping some. The data hold some 490,000 clones, with about 88% observed a single time. The V and J ends lost 7 bases and 1 base respectively, with 4 bases between them. The CDR3 extends over 12 amino acids. Germline V gene lookup returns CDR1 MNHEY and CDR2 SVGAGI. This receptor was taken from a woman aged 55-70 years who had recovered from COVID-19. Sequenced sample: PBMCs or T cells enriched from blood (not recorded which). The chain combines TRBV6-5 with TRBJ2-2; D call uncertain. In nucleotides, the CDR3 is TGTGCCAGCAATCAGAACACCGGGGAGCTGTTTTTT. Amino acid sequence: CASNQNTGELFF.